This paragraph covers one T cell receptor (beta chain) sequence. The data originate from a study of control samples from healthy donors and cancer patients. Sequencing used immunoSEQ multiplex PCR; TCRdb keeps in-frame clones, though not all of them. The sample lists 95,000 to 150,000 clones; 85% to 95% were seen once. The germline V and J ends were trimmed by 4 bases and 5 bases, with 15 bases remaining between them. This CDR3 is 15 amino acids long. Germline V lookup: CDR1 LNHDA, CDR2 SQIVND (reference sequence). The sample taken for sequencing was PBMCs. The chain is built from TRBV19 and TRBJ2-1; D assignment may be TRBD1 or TRBD2 (5 bases each). This clonotype originated in a man older than 75 with head and neck cancer. CDR3 in DNA: TGTGCCAGTAGTACCGGGACCGCCTTTAACAATGAGCAGTTCTTC. Protein: CASSTGTAFNNEQFF.